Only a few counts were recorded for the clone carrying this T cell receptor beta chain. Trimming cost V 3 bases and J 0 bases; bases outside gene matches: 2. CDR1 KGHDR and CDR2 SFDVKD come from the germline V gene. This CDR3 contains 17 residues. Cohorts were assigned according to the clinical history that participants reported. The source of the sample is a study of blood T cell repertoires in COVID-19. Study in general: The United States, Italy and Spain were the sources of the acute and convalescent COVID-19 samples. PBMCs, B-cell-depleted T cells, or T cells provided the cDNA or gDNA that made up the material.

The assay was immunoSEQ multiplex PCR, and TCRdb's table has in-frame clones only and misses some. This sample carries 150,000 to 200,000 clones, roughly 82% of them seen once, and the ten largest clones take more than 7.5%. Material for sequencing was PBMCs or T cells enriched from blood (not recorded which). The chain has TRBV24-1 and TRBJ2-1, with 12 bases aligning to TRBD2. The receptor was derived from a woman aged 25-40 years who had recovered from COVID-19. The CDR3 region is CATSDPSGRASYNEQFF. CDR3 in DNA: TGTGCCACCAGTGATCCTAGCGGGAGGGCCTCCTACAATGAGCAGTTCTTC.